The present T cell receptor beta chain was sequenced within a study of beta chain features in type 1 diabetes. Comments on this clone: Its antigen is as yet unknown.

Study outcomes and limitations: Diminished insertions and augmented deletions at VDJ junctions characterized type 1 diabetes patients.

Expressed TCRB transcripts were sequenced, since all the RNA that had been isolated was reverse transcribed. The protocol was immunoSEQ multiplex PCR, while the TCRdb copy is restricted to in-frame clones and leaves out a portion. The data contain about 350,000 clones, about 20% of them seen just once; the ten biggest clones take up approximately 0.046%. Germline CDR1 GTSNPN, CDR2 SVGIG (reference sequence). V was pared by 2 bases and J by 4 bases, with 4 bases between. The CDR3 runs 11 residues. This chain links TRBV30 with TRBJ2-3, with unresolved D. What was sequenced was naive CD4+ T cells from blood. The receptor was isolated from a woman younger than 35 in good health. The chain's CDR3 is CAWSNSDTQYF. Here the CDR3 DNA reads TGTGCCTGGAGTAACTCAGATACGCAGTATTTT. Using reference TRBV30 and TRBJ2-3 for the parts outside the CDR3, the full variable domain is SQTIHQWPATLVQPVGSPLSLECTVEGTSNPNLYWYRQAAGRGLQLLFYSVGIGQISSEVPQNLSASRPQDRQFILSSKKLLLSDSGFYLCAWSNSDTQYFGPGTRLTVL.